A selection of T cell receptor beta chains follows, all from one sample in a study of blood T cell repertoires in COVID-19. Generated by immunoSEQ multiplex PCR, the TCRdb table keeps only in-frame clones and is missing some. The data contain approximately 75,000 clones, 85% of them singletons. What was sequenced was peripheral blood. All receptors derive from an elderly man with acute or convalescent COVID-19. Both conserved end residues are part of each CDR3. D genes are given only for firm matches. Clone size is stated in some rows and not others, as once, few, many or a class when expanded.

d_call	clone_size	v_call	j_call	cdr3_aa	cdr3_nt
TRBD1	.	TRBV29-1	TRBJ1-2	CSVDLTGQFYGYTF	TGCAGCGTGGACCTAACGGGACAGTTTTATGGCTACACCTTC
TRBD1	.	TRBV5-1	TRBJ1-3	CASSLDRGSGNTIYF	TGCGCCAGCAGCTTGGACAGGGGGTCAGGCAACACCATATATTTT
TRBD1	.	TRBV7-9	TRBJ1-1	CASSLRVWGRGRNTEAFF	TGTGCCAGCAGCTTACGGGTTTGGGGCAGGGGGCGGAACACTGAAGCTTTCTTT
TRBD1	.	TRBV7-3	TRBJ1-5	CASGKDRDQPQHF	TGTGCCAGCGGAAAGGACAGGGATCAGCCCCAGCATTTT
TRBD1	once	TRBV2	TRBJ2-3	CASGRTGPTDTQYF	TGTGCCAGCGGACGGACAGGGCCGACAGATACGCAGTATTTT
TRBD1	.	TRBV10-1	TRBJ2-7	CASSESRGQAFYEQYF	TGCGCCAGCAGTGAGTCTCGGGGACAGGCCTTCTACGAGCAGTACTTC
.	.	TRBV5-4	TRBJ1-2	CASSFIPGGAGYGYTF	TGTGCCAGCAGCTTTATCCCCGGGGGGGCCGGCTATGGCTACACCTTC
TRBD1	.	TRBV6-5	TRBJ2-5	CASRRQGWETQYF	TGTGCCAGCCGACGACAGGGTTGGGAGACCCAGTACTTC
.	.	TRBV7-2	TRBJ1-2	CASSLSTGTDGYTF	TGTGCCAGCAGCTTGTCCACAGGTACAGATGGCTACACCTTC
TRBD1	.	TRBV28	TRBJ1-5	CASSPGQGADQPQHF	TGTGCCAGCAGCCCTGGACAGGGGGCCGATCAGCCCCAGCATTTT
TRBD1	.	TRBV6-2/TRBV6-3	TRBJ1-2	CASSNYLGQGDYGYTF	TGTGCCAGCAGTAACTACCTCGGACAGGGCGACTATGGCTACACCTTC
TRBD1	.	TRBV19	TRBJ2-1	CASSPSGTALGNEQFF	TGTGCCAGTAGTCCCTCCGGGACAGCCCTAGGCAATGAGCAGTTCTTC
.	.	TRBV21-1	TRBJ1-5	CASSKERDSLKNQPQHF	TGTGCCAGCAGCAAAGAACGGGACAGCCTTAAAAATCAGCCCCAGCATTTT
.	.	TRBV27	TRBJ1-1	CASSFLEGRGAEAFF	TGTGCCAGCAGTTTCCTCGAGGGTCGGGGAGCTGAAGCTTTCTTT
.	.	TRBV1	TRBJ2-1	CTSTPAGKGNEQFF	TGCACCAGCACCCCAGCGGGAAAGGGTAATGAGCAGTTCTTC
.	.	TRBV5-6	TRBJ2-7	CASSRGQMGFKEQYF	TGTGCCAGCAGCCGCGGACAGATGGGTTTTAAGGAGCAGTACTTC
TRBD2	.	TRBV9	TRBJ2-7	CASSVDSGSMGLHEQYF	TGTGCCAGCAGCGTAGACAGCGGGAGTATGGGTCTGCACGAGCAGTACTTC
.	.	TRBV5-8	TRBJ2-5	CASSWELQETQYF	TGTGCCAGCAGCTGGGAGCTCCAAGAGACCCAGTACTTC
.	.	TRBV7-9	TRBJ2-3	CASSLMSSSRTDTQYF	TGTGCCAGCAGCTTGATGAGCTCTTCCCGCACAGATACGCAGTATTTT